Presented here are 18 T cell receptor beta chains from one specimen sequenced in a study of blood T cell repertoires in COVID-19. Assay used: immunoSEQ multiplex PCR; TCRdb lists only in-frame clones, some missing. There are about 300,000 clones in the sample; 86% occur only once, and approximately 2.4% lies in the top ten. Input material: PBMCs or T cells enriched from blood (not recorded which). The receptor set was obtained from a woman aged 18-35 years who had recovered from COVID-19.

This clone showed up just once. This chain connects TRBV19 to TRBJ1-4; no clear D. The CDR3 covers 18 residues. The V and J ends lost 7 bases and 7 bases respectively, with 28 bases between them. Germline V lookup: CDR1 LNHDA, CDR2 SQIVND (reference sequence). The CDR3 is CASTEGWEPSTRGEKLFF. The DNA of the CDR3 is TGTGCCAGTACCGAAGGTTGGGAACCCTCAACTCGGGGTGAAAAACTGTTTTTT.

V usage is TRBV19 and J usage is TRBJ2-3; D remains ambiguous. V was trimmed by 4 bases and J by 5 bases, leaving 10 bases between them. CDR1 is LNHDA, CDR2 SQIVND, per germline (reference sequence). CDR3 length: 13 amino acids. The CDR3 nucleotides read TGTGCCAGTAGTAGAACAGATTTAGATACGCAGTATTTT. Its protein is CASSRTDLDTQYF. Supplemented by reference TRBV19 and TRBJ2-3, the full variable domain reads DGGITQSPKYLFRKEGQNVTLSCEQNLNHDAMYWYRQDPGQGLRLIYYSQIVNDFQKGDIAEGYSVSREKKESFPLTVTSAQKNPTAFYLCASSRTDLDTQYFGPGTRLTVL.

This clone appeared a single time. The chain couples TRBV20-1 to TRBJ2-3; no firm D call. CDR1 DFQATT and CDR2 SNEGSKA come from the germline V gene (reference sequence). The CDR3 has 11 amino acids. V was cut by 6 bases and J by 5 bases, with 9 bases left in between. This CDR3 is CSASPIDTQYF. The CDR3 DNA follows: TGCAGTGCCTCCCCTATAGATACGCAGTATTTT.

The chain recombines TRBV7-9 with TRBJ2-1; D might be TRBD1 (5 bases). The CDR3 spans 11 residues. Trimming took off 3 bases at V and 8 bases at J, with 5 bases between the two ends. The germline V gene encodes CDR1 SEHNR and CDR2 FQNEAQ (reference sequence). The CDR3 DNA reads TGTGCCAGCAGCTTCAGGGATGAGCAGTTCTTC. Protein sequence: CASSFRDEQFF. The complete variable domain, with remaining parts taken from reference TRBV7-9 and TRBJ2-1, reads DTGVSQNPRHKITKRGQNVTFRCDPISEHNRLYWYRQTLGQGPEFLTYFQNEAQLEKSRLLSDRFSAERPKGSFSTLEIQRTEQGDSAMYLCASSFRDEQFFGPGTRLTVL.

The chain couples TRBV10-1 to TRBJ2-7; 8 nucleotides align to TRBD1. The trim removed 1 base at V and 5 bases at J, leaving 7 bases unmatched. The CDR3 runs to 15 residues. The germline gives CDR1 WNHNN, CDR2 SYGVQD (reference sequence). The CDR3 protein is CASSEWRTGPNEQYF. The CDR3 nucleotides read TGCGCCAGCAGTGAGTGGCGGACAGGGCCTAACGAGCAGTACTTC.

There are many counts of this clone. V usage is TRBV19 and J usage is TRBJ1-1; 9 positions agree with TRBD1. The CDR3 sequence is 16 residues long. The V segment lost 5 bases and the J segment 0 bases; nucleotides outside the gene matches: 7. Germline V gene data show CDR1 as LNHDA and CDR2 as SQIVND (reference sequence). CDR3 sequence: CASSALQGAMNTEAFF. The CDR3, as DNA: TGTGCCAGTAGTGCCCTACAGGGGGCGATGAACACTGAAGCTTTCTTT.

This sequence joins TRBV3-1 (or the pseudogene TRBV3-2) and TRBJ2-7; 7 positions agree with TRBD2. The CDR3 length is 15 residues. With 1 base clipped from V and 5 bases from J, the junction kept 8 bases outside the gene matches. Per the germline V gene, CDR1 is LGHDT and CDR2 is YNNKEL (reference sequence). The CDR3 region has the DNA TGTGCCAGCAGCCAAGCCGGGACTATATTAAACGAGCAGTACTTC. It is translated as CASSQAGTILNEQYF.

The chain recombines TRBV28 with TRBJ1-5; TRBD1 matches at 9 bases. With V trimmed by 2 bases and J by 4 bases, 9 bases remained unmatched. Germline assignment: CDR1 MDHEN and CDR2 SYDVKM. CDR3 length equals 17 residues. CDR3 DNA: TGTGCCAGCAGTTTAAGGGGGACAGGGAGGGAGAATCAGCCCCAGCATTTT. It encodes CASSLRGTGRENQPQHF.

This chain uses TRBV30 with TRBJ2-7; 7 nucleotides match TRBD2. The V gene end was trimmed by 1 base and the J gene end by 4 bases; junction bases not matched to a gene: 13. CDR1 and CDR2 from the germline V gene are GTSNPN and SVGIG (reference sequence). This CDR3 has 16 residues. In DNA form, the CDR3 reads TGTGCCTGGAGTGACAATTCGTCTAGCGGAAGATACGAGCAGTACTTC. Translated: CAWSDNSSSGRYEQYF.

The chain combines TRBV19 with TRBJ1-6; 7 nucleotides line up with TRBD1. The CDR3 extends over 13 amino acids. CDR1 and CDR2 (germline): LNHDA, SQIVND (reference sequence). Germline trimming cut 5 bases from V and 10 bases from J; bases unmatched to any gene: 5. CDR3 bases: TGTGCCAGTAGTTACACAGGGGACTCACCCCTCCACTTT. It specifies CASSYTGDSPLHF.

This clone was observed a handful of times. The rearrangement uses TRBV29-1 and TRBJ2-6; no definite D call. CDR1 SQVTM and CDR2 ANQGSEA come from the germline V gene. The germline V and J ends were trimmed by 3 bases and 2 bases, with 2 bases remaining between them. The CDR3 has 12 amino acids. CDR3 region: CSVDTGANVLTF. The CDR3 DNA reads TGCAGCGTTGATACTGGGGCCAACGTCCTGACTTTC.

The chain recombines TRBV19 with TRBJ2-5; 7 positions match TRBD1. CDR1 and CDR2 (germline): LNHDA, SQIVND (reference sequence). Losses at the gene ends were 8 bases for V and 5 bases for J; bases not matched to a gene: 8. CDR3 size: 13 residues. As DNA, the CDR3 is TGTGCCAGTGGACAGGACGTCCAGGAGACCCAGTACTTC. Its protein is CASGQDVQETQYF.

This sequence joins TRBV5-6 and TRBJ1-1; no clear D. Trimming took 1 base from V and 1 from J, leaving 8 bases between them. CDR3 length equals 14 residues. In germline, CDR1 is SGHDT, CDR2 YYEEEE. In DNA form, the CDR3 reads TGTGCCAGCAGCTTGATGTCGCGGAACACTGAAGCTTTCTTT. Translation gives CASSLMSRNTEAFF.

This chain links TRBV5-1 with TRBJ2-3; the match to TRBD2 covers 9 bases. Germline V CDR1 and CDR2: SGHRS, YFSETQ. This CDR3 is 16 amino acids long. V shed 0 bases, J shed 3 bases, and the junction held 5 bases outside the gene matches. This CDR3 reads CASSLDVSGGTDTQYF. The CDR3 DNA is TGCGCCAGCAGCTTGGATGTTAGCGGGGGAACAGATACGCAGTATTTT.

The chain carries TRBV5-1 and TRBJ1-1, with a possible D match to TRBD1 (6 bases). Germline CDR1 reads SGHRS; CDR2 reads YFSETQ. This CDR3 region has 14 residues. Trimming removed 5 bases from V and 4 bases from J, with 15 bases in between. CDR3 sequence reads: CASRSQGEGTEAFF. CDR3 DNA sequence: TGCGCCAGCAGGTCACAGGGCGAGGGCACTGAAGCTTTCTTT.

This clone was seen only once. The CDR3 bases are TGTGCTAGTGCCCCCCTGCCTGGGAGGGACTATGGCTACACCTTC. It is translated as CASAPLPGRDYGYTF. The V gene is TRBV12-5, the J gene TRBJ1-2; D unclear. V was clipped by 7 bases and J by 3 bases, with 18 bases between them. The germline CDR1 and CDR2 sequences are LGHNT and FRNRAP. CDR3 size: 15 residues.

This chain connects TRBV19 to TRBJ2-1, with 12 bases matching TRBD2. Germline-derived CDR1 and CDR2 are LNHDA and SQIVND (reference sequence). With 8 bases clipped from V and 4 bases from J, the junction kept 3 bases outside the gene matches. This CDR3 has 14 amino acids. In DNA form, the CDR3 reads TGTGCCAGTCGTCTAGCGGGAGGGTACAATGAGCAGTTCTTC. Protein sequence: CASRLAGGYNEQFF.

The chain employs TRBV11-3 and TRBJ1-2; 8 bases match TRBD1. Per the germline V gene, CDR1 is SGHNT and CDR2 is YENEEA. V was pared by 4 bases and J by 6 bases, with 7 bases of the junction left unmatched. The CDR3 length is 14 residues. CDR3 DNA: TGTGCCAGCAGCTCTCCCGGACAGGGCCATGGCTACACCTTC. Protein sequence: CASSSPGQGHGYTF.